This T cell receptor (beta chain) was captured by sequencing in a study of cytomegalovirus exposure and HLA in healthy donors. This CDR3 spans 15 amino acids. The PCR contained 60 Vbeta and 13 Jbeta primers. The method was immunoSEQ multiplex PCR; TCRdb's version includes in-frame clones alone and lacks a portion of them. The sample includes over 120,000 clones, roughly four fifths of them seen just once. This TCR was recovered from a woman between 55 and 75 years old in good health and CMV-seropositive. This sequence joins TRBV7-5 and TRBJ1-1; TRBD1, the table's D call, was not compared with the DNA. TRBV7-5 is deemed a pseudogene. The sample taken for sequencing was PBMCs. The CDR3 nucleotides are TGTGCCAGAAGCGCAGACAGGGCCATGAACACTGAAGCTTTCTTT. It codes for CARSADRAMNTEAFF.